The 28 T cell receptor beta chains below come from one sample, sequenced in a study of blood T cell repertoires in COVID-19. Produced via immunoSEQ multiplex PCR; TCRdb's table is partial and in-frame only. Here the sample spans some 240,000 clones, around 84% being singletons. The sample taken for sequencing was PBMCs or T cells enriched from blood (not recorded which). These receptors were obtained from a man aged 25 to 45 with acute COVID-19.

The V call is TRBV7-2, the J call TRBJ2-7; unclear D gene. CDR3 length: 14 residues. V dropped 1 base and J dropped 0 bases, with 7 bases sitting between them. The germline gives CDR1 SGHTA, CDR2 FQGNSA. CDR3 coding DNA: TGTGCCAGCAGCTTAGACTTCGGCTCCTACGAGCAGTACGTC. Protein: CASSLDFGSYEQYV.

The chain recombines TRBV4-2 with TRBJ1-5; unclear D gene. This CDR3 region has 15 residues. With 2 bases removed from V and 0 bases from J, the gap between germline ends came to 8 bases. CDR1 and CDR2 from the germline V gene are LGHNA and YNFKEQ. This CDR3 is CASSQIGSSNQPQHF. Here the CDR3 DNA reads TGTGCCAGCAGCCAAATCGGGAGTAGCAATCAGCCCCAGCATTTT.

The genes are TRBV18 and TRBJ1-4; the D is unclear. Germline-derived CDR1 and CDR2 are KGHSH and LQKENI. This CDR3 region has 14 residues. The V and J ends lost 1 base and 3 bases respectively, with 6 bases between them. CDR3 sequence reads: CASSPRRSNEKLFF. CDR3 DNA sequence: TGTGCCAGCTCACCACGCAGGTCTAATGAAAAACTGTTTTTT.

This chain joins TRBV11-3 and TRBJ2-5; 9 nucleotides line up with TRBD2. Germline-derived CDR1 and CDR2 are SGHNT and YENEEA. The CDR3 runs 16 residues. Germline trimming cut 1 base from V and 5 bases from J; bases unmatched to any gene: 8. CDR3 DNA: TGTGCCAGCAGCTTAGTCACGACTAGCGGCCTGGAGACCCAGTACTTC. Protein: CASSLVTTSGLETQYF.

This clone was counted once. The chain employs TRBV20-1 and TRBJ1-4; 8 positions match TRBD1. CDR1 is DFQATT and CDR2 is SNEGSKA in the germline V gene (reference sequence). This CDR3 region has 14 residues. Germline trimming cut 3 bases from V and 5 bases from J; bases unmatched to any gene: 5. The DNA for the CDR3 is TGCAGTGCTAGTGCCGGGACAGGAAATGAAAAACTGTTTTTT. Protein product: CSASAGTGNEKLFF.

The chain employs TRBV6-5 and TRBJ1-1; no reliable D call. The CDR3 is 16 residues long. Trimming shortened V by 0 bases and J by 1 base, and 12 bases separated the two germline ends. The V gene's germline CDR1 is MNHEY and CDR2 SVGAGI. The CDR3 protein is CASSYSSMRRNTEAFF. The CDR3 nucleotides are TGTGCCAGCAGTTACTCGAGTATGAGGAGGAACACTGAAGCTTTCTTT.

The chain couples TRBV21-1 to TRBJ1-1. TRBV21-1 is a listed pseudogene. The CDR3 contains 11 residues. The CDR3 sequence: CASSAESRAFF. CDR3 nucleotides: TGTGCCAGCAGCGCCGAGAGCCGAGCTTTCTTT.

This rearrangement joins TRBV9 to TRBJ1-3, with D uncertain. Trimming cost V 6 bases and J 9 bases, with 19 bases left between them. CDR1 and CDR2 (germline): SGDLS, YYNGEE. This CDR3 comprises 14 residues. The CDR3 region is CASTLSIGSRTIYF. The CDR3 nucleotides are TGTGCCAGCACCCTCTCCATTGGTAGCCGCACCATATATTTT.

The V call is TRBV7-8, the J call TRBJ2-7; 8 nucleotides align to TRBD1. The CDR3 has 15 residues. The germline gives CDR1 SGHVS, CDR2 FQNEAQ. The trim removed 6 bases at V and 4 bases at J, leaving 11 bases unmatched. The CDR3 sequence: CASRQRGTGLYEQYV. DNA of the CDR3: TGTGCCAGCAGACAACGGGGGACAGGTCTTTACGAGCAGTACGTC.

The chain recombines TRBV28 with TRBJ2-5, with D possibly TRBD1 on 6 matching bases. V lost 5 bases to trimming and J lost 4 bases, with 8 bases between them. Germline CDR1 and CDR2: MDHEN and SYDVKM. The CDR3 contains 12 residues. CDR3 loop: CASSLRGETQYF. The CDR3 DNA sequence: TGTGCCAGCAGTCTCAGGGGAGAGACCCAGTACTTC. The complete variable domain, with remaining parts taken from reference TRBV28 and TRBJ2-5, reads DVKVTQSSRYLVKRTGEKVFLECVQDMDHENMFWYRQDPGLGLRLIYFSYDVKMKEKGDIPEGYSVSREKKERFSLILESASTNQTSMYLCASSLRGETQYFGPGTRLLVL.

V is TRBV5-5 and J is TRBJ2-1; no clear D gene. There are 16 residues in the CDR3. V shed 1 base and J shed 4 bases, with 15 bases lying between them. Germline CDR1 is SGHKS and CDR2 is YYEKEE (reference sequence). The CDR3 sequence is CASSLIGGRQYNEQFF. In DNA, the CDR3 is TGTGCCAGCAGCTTGATTGGTGGTCGCCAGTACAATGAGCAGTTCTTC.

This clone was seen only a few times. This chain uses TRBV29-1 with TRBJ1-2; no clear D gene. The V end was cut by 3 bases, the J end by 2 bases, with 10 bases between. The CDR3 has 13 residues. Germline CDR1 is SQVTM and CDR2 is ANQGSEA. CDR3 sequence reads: CSVDVPGNYGYTF. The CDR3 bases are TGCAGCGTTGATGTCCCGGGAAACTATGGCTACACCTTC.

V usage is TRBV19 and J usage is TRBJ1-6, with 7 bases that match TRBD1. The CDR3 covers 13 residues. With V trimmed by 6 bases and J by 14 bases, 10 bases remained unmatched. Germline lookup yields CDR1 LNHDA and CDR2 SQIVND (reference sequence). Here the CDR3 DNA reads TGTGCCAGTAGAAGGACAGGAAGTTTGGCCCTCCACTTT. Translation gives CASRRTGSLALHF.

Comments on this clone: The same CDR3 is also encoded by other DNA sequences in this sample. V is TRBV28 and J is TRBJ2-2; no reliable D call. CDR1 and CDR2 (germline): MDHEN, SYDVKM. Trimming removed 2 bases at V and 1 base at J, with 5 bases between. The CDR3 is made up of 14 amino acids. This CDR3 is CASSLRQNTGELFF. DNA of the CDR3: TGTGCCAGCAGTTTAAGACAGAACACCGGGGAGCTGTTTTTT.

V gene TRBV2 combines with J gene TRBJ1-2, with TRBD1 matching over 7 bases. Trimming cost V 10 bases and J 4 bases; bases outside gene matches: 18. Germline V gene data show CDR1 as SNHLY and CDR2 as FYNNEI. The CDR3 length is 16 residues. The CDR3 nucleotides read TGTGCCACCGGCCGGACTGACGATCAGGGGGTCTATGGCTACACCTTC. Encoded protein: CATGRTDDQGVYGYTF.

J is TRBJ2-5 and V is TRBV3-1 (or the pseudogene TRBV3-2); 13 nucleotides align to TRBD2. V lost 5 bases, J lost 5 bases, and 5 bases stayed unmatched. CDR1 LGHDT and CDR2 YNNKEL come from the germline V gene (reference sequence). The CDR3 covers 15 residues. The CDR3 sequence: CASSYRTSGGETQYF. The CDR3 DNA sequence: TGTGCCAGCAGCTACCGGACTAGCGGGGGCGAGACCCAGTACTTC.

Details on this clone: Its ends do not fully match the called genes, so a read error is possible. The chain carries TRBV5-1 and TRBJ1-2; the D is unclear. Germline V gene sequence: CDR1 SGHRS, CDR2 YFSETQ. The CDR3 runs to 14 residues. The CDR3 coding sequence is TGTGCCAGCAGCTTGACGGCCCGAGGTGATGGCTACACCTTC. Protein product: CASSLTARGDGYTF.

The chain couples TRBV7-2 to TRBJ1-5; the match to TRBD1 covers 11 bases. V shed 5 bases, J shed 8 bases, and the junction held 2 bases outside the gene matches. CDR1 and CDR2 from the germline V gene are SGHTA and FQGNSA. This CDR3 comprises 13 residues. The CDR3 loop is CASSRDRGEPQHF. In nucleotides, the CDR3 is TGTGCCAGCAGCCGGGACAGGGGGGAGCCCCAGCATTTT.

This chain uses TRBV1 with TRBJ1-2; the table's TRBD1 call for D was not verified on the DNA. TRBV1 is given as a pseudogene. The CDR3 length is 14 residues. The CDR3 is CTSSQQQGSDGYTF. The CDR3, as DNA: TGCACCAGCAGCCAACAACAGGGTTCTGATGGCTACACCTTC.

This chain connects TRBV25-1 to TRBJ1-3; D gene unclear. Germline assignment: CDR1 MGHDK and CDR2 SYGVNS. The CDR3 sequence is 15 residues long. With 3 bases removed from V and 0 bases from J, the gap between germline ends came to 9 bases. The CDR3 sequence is CASSEGGISGNTIYF. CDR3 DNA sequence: TGTGCCAGCAGTGAGGGAGGGATCTCTGGAAACACCATATATTTT.

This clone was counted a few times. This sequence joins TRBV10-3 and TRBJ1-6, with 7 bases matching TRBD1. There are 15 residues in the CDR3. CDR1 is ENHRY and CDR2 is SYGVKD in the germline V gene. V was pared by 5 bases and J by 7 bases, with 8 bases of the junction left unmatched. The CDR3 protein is CAISSMTGNNSPLHF. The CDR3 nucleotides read TGTGCCATCAGTTCCATGACAGGGAACAATTCACCCCTCCACTTT.

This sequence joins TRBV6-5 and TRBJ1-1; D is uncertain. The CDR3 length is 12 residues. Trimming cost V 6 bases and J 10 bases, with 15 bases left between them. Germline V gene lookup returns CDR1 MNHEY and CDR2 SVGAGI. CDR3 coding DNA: TGTGCCAGCAGCCTTAGACTGGGTCGAGCTTTCTTT. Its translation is CASSLRLGRAFF.

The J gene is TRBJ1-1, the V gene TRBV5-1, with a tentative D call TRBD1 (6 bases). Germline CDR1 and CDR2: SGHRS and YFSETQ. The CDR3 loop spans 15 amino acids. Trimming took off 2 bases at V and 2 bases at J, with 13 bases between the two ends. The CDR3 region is CASSLRQEINTEAFF. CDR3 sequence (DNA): TGCGCCAGCAGCTTAAGACAGGAGATAAACACTGAAGCTTTCTTT.

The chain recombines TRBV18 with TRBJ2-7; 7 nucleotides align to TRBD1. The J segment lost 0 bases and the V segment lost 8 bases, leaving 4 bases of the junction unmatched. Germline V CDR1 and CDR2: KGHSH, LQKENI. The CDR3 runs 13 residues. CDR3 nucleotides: TGTGCCAGCCGCCGGGACAGCTCCTACGAGCAGTACGTC. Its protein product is CASRRDSSYEQYV.

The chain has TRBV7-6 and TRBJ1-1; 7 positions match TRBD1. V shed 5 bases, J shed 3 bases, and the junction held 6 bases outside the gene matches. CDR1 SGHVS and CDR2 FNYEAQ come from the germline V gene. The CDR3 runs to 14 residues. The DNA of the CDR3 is TGTGCCAGCAGCGCAGACAGGGCGGACACTGAAGCTTTCTTT. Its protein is CASSADRADTEAFF.

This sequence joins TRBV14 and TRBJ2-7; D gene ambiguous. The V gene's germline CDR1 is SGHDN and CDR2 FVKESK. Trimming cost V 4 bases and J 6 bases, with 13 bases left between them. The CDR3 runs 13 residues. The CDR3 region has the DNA TGTGCCAGCAGCCGAGACTTCCTAGGCGAGCAGTACGTC. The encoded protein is CASSRDFLGEQYV.

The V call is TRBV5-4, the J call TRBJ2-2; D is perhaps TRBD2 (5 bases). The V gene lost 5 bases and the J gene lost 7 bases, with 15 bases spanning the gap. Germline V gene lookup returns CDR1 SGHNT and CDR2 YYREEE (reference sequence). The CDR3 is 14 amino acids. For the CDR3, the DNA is TGTGCCAGCAGTCTTGCGGGTCGGGTCGGGGAGCTGTTTTTT. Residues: CASSLAGRVGELFF.

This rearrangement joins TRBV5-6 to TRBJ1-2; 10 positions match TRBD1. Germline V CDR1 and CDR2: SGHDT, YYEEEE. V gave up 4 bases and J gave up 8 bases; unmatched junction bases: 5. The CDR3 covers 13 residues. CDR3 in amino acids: CASSLGQGSGYTF. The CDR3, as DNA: TGTGCCAGCAGCCTGGGACAGGGGAGCGGCTACACCTTC.